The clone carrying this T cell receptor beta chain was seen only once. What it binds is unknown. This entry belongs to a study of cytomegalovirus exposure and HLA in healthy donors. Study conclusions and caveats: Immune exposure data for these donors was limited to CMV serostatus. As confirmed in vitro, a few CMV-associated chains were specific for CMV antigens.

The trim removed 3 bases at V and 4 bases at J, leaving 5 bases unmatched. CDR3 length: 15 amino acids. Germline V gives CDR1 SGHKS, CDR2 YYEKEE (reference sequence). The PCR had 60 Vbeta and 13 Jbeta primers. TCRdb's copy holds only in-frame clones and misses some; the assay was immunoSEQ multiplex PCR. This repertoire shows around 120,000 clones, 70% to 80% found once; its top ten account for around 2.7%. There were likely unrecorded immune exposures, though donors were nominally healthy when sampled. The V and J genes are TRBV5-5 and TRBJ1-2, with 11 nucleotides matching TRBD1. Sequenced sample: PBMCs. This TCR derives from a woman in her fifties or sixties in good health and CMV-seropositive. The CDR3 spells CASSWGQGDTYGYTF. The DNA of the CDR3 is TGTGCCAGCAGCTGGGGACAGGGGGATACCTATGGCTACACCTTC.